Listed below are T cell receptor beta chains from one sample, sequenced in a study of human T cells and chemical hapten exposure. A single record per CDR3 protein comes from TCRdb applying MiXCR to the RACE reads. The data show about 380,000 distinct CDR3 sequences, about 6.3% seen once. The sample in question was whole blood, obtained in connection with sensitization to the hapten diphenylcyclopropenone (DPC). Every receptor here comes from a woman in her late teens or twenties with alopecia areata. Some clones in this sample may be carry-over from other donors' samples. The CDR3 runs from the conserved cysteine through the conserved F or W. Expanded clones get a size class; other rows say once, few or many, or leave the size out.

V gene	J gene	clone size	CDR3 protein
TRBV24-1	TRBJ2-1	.	CATSEPSGGGYNEQFF
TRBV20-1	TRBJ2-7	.	CSANSDRVHEQYF
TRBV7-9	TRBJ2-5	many	CASRSQETQYF
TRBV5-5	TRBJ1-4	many	CASSGAGTRNNEKLFF
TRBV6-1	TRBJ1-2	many	CASRLPGQGRRYTF
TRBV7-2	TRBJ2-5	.	CASSFEGQGRETQYF
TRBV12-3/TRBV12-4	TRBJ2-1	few	CASIDKNEQFF
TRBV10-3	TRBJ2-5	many	CAISNDRAQYF
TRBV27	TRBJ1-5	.	CASSPTAETNNQPQHF
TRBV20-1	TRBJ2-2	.	CSARIPGGLDTGELFF
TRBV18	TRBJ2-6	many	CASSPGDSGANVLTF
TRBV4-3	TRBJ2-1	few	CASSQDPSGGARGMFF
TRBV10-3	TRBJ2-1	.	CATLGTSGGSSYNEQFF
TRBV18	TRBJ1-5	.	CASSPEKRGVNQPQHF
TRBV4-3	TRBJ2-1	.	CASSHGVSGGEQFF
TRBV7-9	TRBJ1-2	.	CASSFGGPGYGYTF
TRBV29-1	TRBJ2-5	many	CSVPTMGSQETQYF
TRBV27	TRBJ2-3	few	CASRRGPPDTQYF
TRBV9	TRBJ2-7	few	CASSVGGTEPYEQYF
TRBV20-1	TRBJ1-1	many	CSAPTDREGVGPEAFF
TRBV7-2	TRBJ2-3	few	CASSLRVSTDTQYF
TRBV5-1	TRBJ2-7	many	CASSLRSGEQYF
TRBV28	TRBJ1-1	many	CASSLASDTEAFF
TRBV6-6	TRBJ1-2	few	CASSTAGQGFNYGYTF
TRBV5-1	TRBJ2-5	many	CASSSPETLETQYF
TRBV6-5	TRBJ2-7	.	CASSLKGPLYEQYF
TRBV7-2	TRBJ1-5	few	CASSTDRDSNQPQHF
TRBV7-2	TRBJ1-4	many	CASSLGQHTLAGEKLFF
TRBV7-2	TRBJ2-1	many	CASSPRQGAGNEQFF
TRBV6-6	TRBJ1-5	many	CASLGLYSNQPQHF
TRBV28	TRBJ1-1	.	CASSLGVKAFF
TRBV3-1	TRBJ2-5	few	CASSQDKLAGGPETQYF